This is a list of T cell receptor beta chains from one sample in a study of memory CD4+ T cells and cytomegalovirus serostatus. Assay: immunoSEQ multiplex PCR; the TCRdb copy retains only in-frame clones and omits some. The sample has some 40,000 clones; around 80% are singletons. The sequenced sample was memory CD4+ T cells from blood. The receptors originated from an adult in good health and CMV-seropositive. Both conserved end residues are part of each CDR3. Fields, in order: CDR3 protein, CDR3 DNA, J gene, D gene, V gene, clone size. D genes are given only for firm matches. Expanded clones are given a class, and other clones once, few, many or no size at all.

CASSQDGGSPLHF TGCGCCAGCAGCCAAGATGGGGGTTCACCCCTCCACTTT TRBJ1-6 NA TRBV4-3 NA
CASSPSGLAAYEQYF TGTGCCAGCAGCCCCTCCGGACTAGCGGCCTACGAGCAGTACTTC TRBJ2-7 TRBD2 TRBV7-2 NA
CASSFGMEGNEQFF TGTGCCAGCAGCTTCGGTATGGAGGGGAATGAGCAGTTCTTC TRBJ2-1 NA TRBV5-6 few
CASRVGGHIETQYF TGTGCCAGCAGGGTCGGGGGCCATATAGAGACCCAGTACTTC TRBJ2-5 NA TRBV2 NA
CASSEGADLYEQYF TGTGCCAGCAGTGAAGGGGCGGACCTCTACGAGCAGTACTTC TRBJ2-7 NA TRBV6-1 NA
CASSQGQNQPQHF TGTGCCAGCAGCCAGGGACAGAATCAGCCCCAGCATTTT TRBJ1-5 TRBD1 TRBV7-3 NA
CASSFGPRTEAFF TGTGCCAGCAGCTTCGGCCCGAGGACTGAAGCTTTCTTT TRBJ1-1 NA TRBV7-2 NA
CASSYSKPDIQYF TGTGCCAGCAGTTACTCGAAACCGGACATTCAGTACTTC TRBJ2-4 NA TRBV6-6 few
CASSVGGSGSFEQYF TGTGCCAGCAGCGTAGGTGGTAGCGGGAGTTTCGAGCAGTACTTC TRBJ2-7 TRBD2 TRBV9 NA
CASSVTGILSPLHF TGTGCCAGCAGCGTGACAGGGATTCTTTCACCCCTCCACTTT TRBJ1-6 TRBD1 TRBV9 NA
CSVEADRRGGYTF TGCAGCGTTGAAGCTGACAGGAGGGGTGGCTACACCTTC TRBJ1-2 NA TRBV29-1 NA
CASSQGGDSSEKLFF TGTGCCAGCAGCCAAGGCGGGGACAGTTCTGAAAAACTGTTTTTT TRBJ1-4 TRBD1 TRBV4-2 NA
CASSLFSGETQYF TGTGCCAGCAGCTTATTTTCCGGAGAGACCCAGTACTTC TRBJ2-5 NA TRBV11-3 NA
CASSFIQGAPGQPQHF TGTGCCAGCAGTTTTATACAGGGGGCACCGGGTCAGCCCCAGCATTTT TRBJ1-5 TRBD1 TRBV28 NA
CASSWAGSTQYF TGTGCCAGCAGCTGGGCGGGATCGACGCAGTATTTT TRBJ2-3 NA TRBV7-9 NA
CARCASSYEQYF TGTGCTAGGTGTGCCAGCTCCTACGAGCAGTACTTC TRBJ2-7 NA TRBV7-7 NA
CASSLDSFEPQHF TGTGCCAGCAGCCTGGACAGCTTTGAGCCCCAGCATTTT TRBJ1-5 NA TRBV7-9 few
CASSPWDRQNQPQHF TGTGCCAGCAGCCCCTGGGACAGGCAAAATCAGCCCCAGCATTTT TRBJ1-5 TRBD1 TRBV7-2 NA
CASSSRTDSPSLHF TGCGCCAGCAGCTCACGGACGGATTCCCCCAGCCTCCACTTT TRBJ1-6 NA TRBV5-1 NA
CSARSVPEAFF TGCAGTGCCAGGTCGGTTCCGGAAGCTTTCTTT TRBJ1-1 NA TRBV20-1 NA
CASSGTAPLGGYTF TGCGCCAGCAGTGGGACGGCTCCCCTGGGAGGCTACACCTTC TRBJ1-2 NA TRBV10-2 NA
CASRGSGNTIYF TGTGCCAGCCGGGGGTCTGGAAACACCATATATTTT TRBJ1-3 NA TRBV6-5 NA
CASITDSLGYGYTF TGTGCCAGCATCACGGACAGTCTTGGCTATGGCTACACCTTC TRBJ1-2 NA TRBV2 once
CASSRTPRGKNIQYF TGTGCCAGTAGTCGAACTCCCCGAGGCAAAAACATTCAGTACTTC TRBJ2-4 NA TRBV19 NA
CASSGTGDNSPLHF TGTGCCAGCAGTGGGACAGGGGATAATTCACCCCTCCACTTT TRBJ1-6 TRBD1 TRBV6-1 NA
CASSFRGGFNEKLFF TGTGCCAGCAGTTTCAGAGGGGGGTTTAATGAAAAACTGTTTTTT TRBJ1-4 NA TRBV27 NA
CASSFDFRGGGHTDTQYF TGTGCCAGCAGCTTCGATTTTCGGGGGGGCGGGCACACAGATACGCAGTATTTT TRBJ2-3 TRBD2 TRBV5-6 few
CSARVDTEAFF TGCAGCGCAAGGGTGGACACTGAAGCTTTCTTT TRBJ1-1 NA TRBV29-1 NA
CASSVVPGPLGYTF TGTGCCAGCAGCGTAGTGCCGGGGCCCCTTGGCTACACCTTC TRBJ1-2 NA TRBV9 NA
CSVGGSGNQPQHF TGCAGCGTCGGAGGTTCGGGCAATCAGCCCCAGCATTTT TRBJ1-5 NA TRBV29-1 few
CASSDRAGSAAFF TGTGCCAGCAGTGACAGAGCAGGGTCCGCAGCTTTCTTT TRBJ1-1 NA TRBV6-4 NA
CASSWDGARGVAAFF TGTGCCAGCAGCTGGGATGGGGCCCGGGGGGTAGCAGCTTTCTTT TRBJ1-1 NA TRBV5-8 NA
CASGQGKLFSGYTF TGTGCCAGCGGGCAGGGAAAGTTGTTTAGTGGCTACACCTTC TRBJ1-2 NA TRBV7-8 once
CASTPQSGPSYNEQFF TGTGCCAGCACCCCCCAGAGCGGACCCTCCTACAATGAGCAGTTCTTC TRBJ2-1 NA TRBV5-8 NA
CASSRTGYNEQFF TGTGCCAGCAGTCGGACAGGGTACAATGAGCAGTTCTTC TRBJ2-1 TRBD1 TRBV6-5 NA
CASRPGLAGVWEQYF TGTGCCAGCAGGCCGGGACTAGCGGGAGTGTGGGAGCAGTACTTC TRBJ2-7 TRBD2 TRBV6-5 NA
CASSLIFGSGEQFF TGTGCCAGCAGCTTAATATTTGGTAGCGGGGAGCAGTTCTTC TRBJ2-1 TRBD2 TRBV7-8 NA
CAIGEGSGRTDTQYF TGTGCCATCGGCGAGGGTAGCGGAAGGACAGATACGCAGTATTTT TRBJ2-3 NA TRBV10-3 NA
CASSSWDRGGLQETQYF TGTGCCAGCAGCTCCTGGGATCGCGGGGGGCTACAAGAGACCCAGTACTTC TRBJ2-5 TRBD2 TRBV7-8 NA
CASSFGGTAYEQYF TGTGCCAGCAGCTTCGGGGGGACAGCCTACGAGCAGTACTTC TRBJ2-7 NA TRBV7-2 NA
CASSWGMRDRGPGEQFF TGTGCCAGCAGCTGGGGAATGCGGGACAGGGGGCCAGGTGAGCAGTTCTTC TRBJ2-1 TRBD1 TRBV5-4 NA
CASSQGLNQETQYF TGTGCCAGCAGTCAGGGATTAAACCAAGAGACCCAGTACTTC TRBJ2-5 NA TRBV6-5 once
CASSPTWSLSYEQYF TGTGCCAGCAGCCCGACCTGGTCCCTCTCCTACGAGCAGTACTTC TRBJ2-7 NA TRBV28 NA
CASSEVGTAETQYF TGTGCCAGCAGTGAAGTTGGGACGGCGGAGACCCAGTACTTC TRBJ2-5 NA TRBV2 NA
CASSLKGWGEKLFF TGTGCCAGCAGTTTAAAAGGGTGGGGTGAAAAACTGTTTTTT TRBJ1-4 NA TRBV27 NA
CASSYRGLNTEAFF TGTGCCAGCAGCTACAGGGGGCTGAACACTGAAGCTTTCTTT TRBJ1-1 TRBD1 TRBV5-6 NA
CASSQAGTLLEDGYTF TGCGCCAGCAGCCAAGCGGGGACATTACTCGAGGATGGCTACACCTTC TRBJ1-2 NA TRBV4-1 NA
CASSLQPGLAGYEQFF TGCGCCAGCAGCCTCCAGCCGGGACTAGCGGGGTATGAGCAGTTCTTC TRBJ2-1 TRBD2 TRBV4-3 NA